This TCR beta chain derives from a study of blood T cell repertoires in COVID-19. Study-level background: The United States, Italy and Spain provided the acute and convalescent COVID-19 samples. In each case, the material was cDNA or gDNA derived from T cells, B-cell-depleted T cells, or PBMCs.

Authors' data handling: The authors estimated nucleated cell counts from reference gene primer amplification. Assay used: immunoSEQ multiplex PCR; TCRdb lists only in-frame clones, some missing. V, J and clone size are those of that table, while D and trimming were read from the DNA. The sample holds about 89,000 clones, about 91% seen once. The CDR3 loop spans 16 amino acids. The V segment lost 2 bases and the J segment 3 bases; nucleotides outside the gene matches: 7. In germline, CDR1 is GTSNPN, CDR2 SVGIG (reference sequence). This rearrangement joins TRBV30 to TRBJ2-1, with 10 bases fitting TRBD2. The material sequenced was peripheral blood. The source is a man in his sixties with acute or convalescent COVID-19. CDR3: CAWSSIWTSGYNEQFF. The CDR3 DNA is TGTGCCTGGAGTTCGATATGGACTAGCGGCTACAATGAGCAGTTCTTC.